This entry features one TCR beta chain sequence. The repertoire was sequenced with immunoSEQ multiplex PCR; TCRdb's copy has only in-frame clones and lacks some. Here the sample spans some 1.4 million clones, around 95% being singletons. This record comes from a study of shared clonotypes between healthy human individuals. Per the germline V gene, CDR1 is SNHLY and CDR2 is FYNNEI. This CDR3 is 13 amino acids long. V was pared by 2 bases and J by 7 bases, with 9 bases between. The TCR was taken from a man aged 25 to 40 in good health. The rearrangement joins TRBV2 to TRBJ1-5; D unclear. Sequencing used naive CD4+ T cells sorted from blood. Specified subset: CD45RA+ positively selected. The chain's CDR3 is CASSESRKQPQHF. CDR3 in DNA: TGTGCCAGCAGTGAAAGTCGAAAACAGCCCCAGCATTTT.